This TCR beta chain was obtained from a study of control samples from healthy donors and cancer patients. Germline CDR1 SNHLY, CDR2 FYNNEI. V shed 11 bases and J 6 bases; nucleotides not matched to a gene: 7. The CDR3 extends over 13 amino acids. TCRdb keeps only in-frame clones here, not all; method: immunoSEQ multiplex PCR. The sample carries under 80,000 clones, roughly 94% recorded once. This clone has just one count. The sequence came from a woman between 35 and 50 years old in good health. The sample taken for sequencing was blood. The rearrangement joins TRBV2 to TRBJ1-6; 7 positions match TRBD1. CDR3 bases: TGTGCCGCCCAGGGACAGAGTAATTCACCCCTCCACTTT. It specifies CAAQGQSNSPLHF.